The 21 T cell receptor beta chains below come from one sample, sequenced in a study of cytotoxic CD8 clonotypes in ibrutinib-treated CLL. Sequenced by immunoSEQ multiplex PCR; TCRdb stores in-frame clones only, minus some. Altogether about 130,000 clones are present, roughly 80% being singletons, with the ten largest covering 3% to 4%. The specimen comprised PBMCs, sampled after 24 months of ibrutinib treatment. Receptor source: a human donor with chronic lymphocytic leukemia.

V is TRBV28 and J is TRBJ2-5; 10 nucleotides line up with TRBD1. Trimming removed 6 bases from V and 1 base from J; junction bases left unmatched: 5. The germline V gene encodes CDR1 MDHEN and CDR2 SYDVKM. The CDR3 has 15 residues. CDR3 in amino acids: CASSGGQGTQETQYF. CDR3 in DNA: TGTGCCAGCAGCGGGGGACAGGGGACCCAAGAGACCCAGTACTTC.

The chain links TRBV10-2 to TRBJ2-7, with TRBD1 matching over 9 bases. CDR1 and CDR2 (germline): WSHSY, SAAADI. This CDR3 has 16 amino acids. With V trimmed by 0 bases and J by 6 bases, 9 bases remained unmatched. The CDR3 sequence: CASSESITGGSGEQYF. The DNA for the CDR3 is TGCGCCAGCAGTGAGTCAATCACAGGGGGCTCGGGCGAGCAGTACTTC.

The chain combines TRBV7-6 with TRBJ2-3, with 9 bases aligning to TRBD2. V trimming: 1 base; J trimming: 3 bases; junction bases outside the gene matches: 5. CDR3 length: 16 residues. Germline lookup yields CDR1 SGHVS and CDR2 FNYEAQ. CDR3 sequence (DNA): TGTGCCAGCAGCTTAGTCCCTAGCGGGGTGACAGATACGCAGTATTTT. Amino acids: CASSLVPSGVTDTQYF. The full variable domain, with the rest looked up from reference TRBV7-6 and TRBJ2-3, is GAGVSQSPRYKVTKRGQDVALRCDPISGHVSLYWYRQALGQGPEFLTYFNYEAQQDKSGLPNDRFSAERPEGSISTLTIQRTEQRDSAMYRCASSLVPSGVTDTQYFGPGTRLTVL.

This chain connects TRBV10-1 to TRBJ2-7; D call uncertain. The germline V gene encodes CDR1 WNHNN and CDR2 SYGVQD (reference sequence). The CDR3 is made up of 11 amino acids. The CDR3 region is CASSLLSVPRV. CDR3 in DNA: TGCGCCAGCAGTCTACTATCGGTCCCCCGAGTC.

This sequence joins TRBV19 and TRBJ2-3; 8 bases fit TRBD1. The germline gives CDR1 LNHDA, CDR2 SQIVND (reference sequence). This CDR3 contains 13 residues. Trimming took 6 bases from V and 4 from J; bases not matched to a gene: 3. CDR3 in amino acids: CASSGQGPDTQYF. CDR3 bases: TGTGCCAGTAGCGGACAGGGCCCAGATACGCAGTATTTT.

The CDR3 region has the DNA TGCAGCGTTGAAGAGGGGACAGATTCCGTAGATGAGCAGTTCTTC. It yields the protein CSVEEGTDSVDEQFF. V is TRBV29-1 and J is TRBJ2-1, with TRBD1 matching 7 bases. This CDR3 has 15 amino acids. V lost 0 bases to trimming and J lost 8 bases; unmatched junction nucleotides: 10. CDR1 is SQVTM and CDR2 is ANQGSEA in the germline V gene.

The chain recombines TRBV5-4 with TRBJ2-3, with 11 bases aligning to TRBD1. Trimming removed 4 bases from V and 3 bases from J; junction bases left unmatched: 4. The CDR3 runs 15 residues. The germline CDR1 and CDR2 sequences are SGHNT and YYREEE (reference sequence). The CDR3 sequence: CASSQGQGGTDTQYF. CDR3 sequence (DNA): TGTGCCAGCAGCCAGGGACAGGGGGGGACAGATACGCAGTATTTT.

This clone was observed a handful of times. The rearrangement links TRBV9 to TRBJ2-3, with no clear D. Between the trimmed V and J ends, which lost 4 bases and 4 bases, there was a span of 10 bases. Germline V gene data show CDR1 as SGDLS and CDR2 as YYNGEE. The CDR3 is 13 residues long. The CDR3 bases are TGTGCCAGCAGCCCAGACCAGTCAGATACGCAGTATTTT. Its protein is CASSPDQSDTQYF.

This chain's CDR3 is CASSSGTGVFQPQHF. The CDR3 coding sequence is TGTGCCAGCAGTTCAGGGACAGGGGTTTTTCAGCCCCAGCATTTT. This chain joins TRBV28 and TRBJ1-5; 10 nucleotides match TRBD1. CDR1 is MDHEN, CDR2 SYDVKM, per germline. This CDR3 comprises 15 residues. V dropped 4 bases and J dropped 6; count of bases not matched to a gene: 6.

The CDR3 coding sequence is TGTGCCAGCAGCGAAGGGGGCCGCGCCTACAATGAGCAGTTCTTC. Its protein is CASSEGGRAYNEQFF. V usage is TRBV9 and J usage is TRBJ2-1, with TRBD1 identical over 7 bases. V was clipped by 3 bases and J by 2 bases; unmatched bases: 5. CDR1 and CDR2 from the germline V gene are SGDLS and YYNGEE. This CDR3 region has 15 residues.

This clone was found a few times. The chain joins TRBV10-1 to TRBJ1-1; 9 bases agree with TRBD1. Germline trimming cut 4 bases from V and 5 bases from J; bases unmatched to any gene: 5. Germline V lookup: CDR1 WNHNN, CDR2 SYGVQD (reference sequence). This CDR3 region has 14 residues. The CDR3 nucleotides are TGCGCCAGCAGTGCAACAGGGGGCAAAACTGAAGCTTTCTTT. Protein: CASSATGGKTEAFF.

The chain links TRBV5-1 to TRBJ2-7; D possibly matches TRBD1 or TRBD2 (5 bases each). Deletions cut 1 base from V and 6 bases from J, with 17 bases between. Looked up from germline, CDR1 is SGHRS and CDR2 is YFSETQ. The CDR3 has 15 amino acids. Written as DNA, the CDR3 is TGCGCCAGCAGCTTGATGGGACCCAGAGATGGCGAGCAGTACTTC. It translates to CASSLMGPRDGEQYF.

The chain combines TRBV7-9 with TRBJ1-2; TRBD1 agrees at 7 bases. Germline trimming cut 7 bases from V and 2 bases from J; bases unmatched to any gene: 7. In germline, CDR1 is SEHNR, CDR2 FQNEAQ (reference sequence). CDR3 length: 14 residues. In nucleotides, the CDR3 is TGTGCCAGCACCGACAGGGCCCTCAACTATGGCTACACCTTC. Its translation: CASTDRALNYGYTF.

CDR3 sequence (DNA): TGTGCCAGCAGCTTGGCCTACGGGGGGCGGCTCGGTGGAAACACCATATATTTT. It yields the protein CASSLAYGGRLGGNTIYF. The V and J genes are TRBV5-6 and TRBJ1-3; perhaps TRBD1 as D (6 bases). The CDR3 runs 18 residues. Per the germline V gene, CDR1 is SGHDT and CDR2 is YYEEEE. Trimming took off 0 bases at V and 3 bases at J, with 19 bases between the two ends.

This chain connects TRBV6-5 to TRBJ1-1; 8 bases line up with TRBD1. The CDR3 is 15 amino acids. With V trimmed by 5 bases and J by 2 bases, 7 bases remained unmatched. Germline values: CDR1 MNHEY, CDR2 SVGAGI. The CDR3 sequence is CASSRTGRINTEAFF. CDR3 in DNA: TGTGCCAGCAGTAGGACAGGGCGCATCAACACTGAAGCTTTCTTT.

The chain employs TRBV5-6 and TRBJ2-2, with TRBD2 matching over 8 bases. The germline V gene encodes CDR1 SGHDT and CDR2 YYEEEE. V lost 0 bases to trimming and J lost 3 bases; unmatched junction nucleotides: 4. The CDR3 totals 16 residues. The DNA for the CDR3 is TGTGCCAGCAGCTTGGGAAGCGGGAGCTACACCGGGGAGCTGTTTTTT. As protein: CASSLGSGSYTGELFF.

The CDR3 is CASSQDQVGPGEDYGYTF. The CDR3 bases are TGCGCCAGCAGCCAAGACCAGGTAGGGCCAGGGGAGGACTATGGCTACACCTTC. The rearrangement uses TRBV4-1 and TRBJ1-2; a possible D gene is TRBD1 (6 bases). In germline, CDR1 is MGHRA, CDR2 YSYEKL. This CDR3 comprises 18 residues. V was cut by 0 bases and J by 3 bases, with 20 bases left in between.

The rearrangement joins TRBV28 to TRBJ1-5; no definite D call. Germline CDR1 is MDHEN and CDR2 is SYDVKM. V was shortened by 2 bases and J by 2 bases, with 10 bases between the two germline ends. The CDR3 totals 15 residues. CDR3 region: CASSLSLAGNQPQHF. CDR3 bases: TGTGCCAGCAGTTTAAGCTTGGCGGGCAATCAGCCCCAGCATTTT.

The V gene is TRBV2, the J gene TRBJ1-5; 10 positions match TRBD1. The V gene's germline CDR1 is SNHLY and CDR2 FYNNEI. Trimming at V came to 8 bases and at J to 12 bases, leaving 10 bases not matched to a gene. The CDR3 sequence is 13 residues long. The CDR3 nucleotides read TGTGCCAGCGGCCCCTGGACAGGGGGTTTCCAGCATTTT. Translation gives CASGPWTGGFQHF.

This clone was seen just once. This rearrangement joins TRBV30 to TRBJ2-1; D might be TRBD2 (6 bases). The CDR3 runs to 13 residues. Germline values: CDR1 GTSNPN, CDR2 SVGIG (reference sequence). Trimming took 4 bases from V and 6 from J, leaving 13 bases between them. The CDR3 bases are TGTGCCTGGAAGCGACTAGATATCAATGAGCAGTTCTTC. This codes for CAWKRLDINEQFF.

The chain carries TRBV6-1 and TRBJ2-6, with D hard to call. Germline V gives CDR1 MNHNS, CDR2 SASEGT. The CDR3 totals 15 residues. V was trimmed by 2 bases and J by 0 bases, leaving 5 bases between them. The CDR3, as DNA: TGTGCCAGCAGTGAAAGCCTCTCTGGGGCCAACGTCCTGACTTTC. Its protein is CASSESLSGANVLTF.